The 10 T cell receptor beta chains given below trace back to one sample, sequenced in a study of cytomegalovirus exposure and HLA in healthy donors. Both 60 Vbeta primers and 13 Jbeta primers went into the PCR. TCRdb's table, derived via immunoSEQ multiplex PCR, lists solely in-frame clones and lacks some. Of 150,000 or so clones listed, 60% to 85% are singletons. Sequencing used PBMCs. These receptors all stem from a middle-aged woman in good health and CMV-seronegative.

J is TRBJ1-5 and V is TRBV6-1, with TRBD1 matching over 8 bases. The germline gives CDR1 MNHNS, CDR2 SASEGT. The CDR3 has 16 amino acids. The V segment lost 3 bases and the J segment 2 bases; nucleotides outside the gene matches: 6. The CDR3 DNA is TGTGCCAGCAGTGAGTACAGGGGGGATGGCAATCAGCCCCAGCATTTT. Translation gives CASSEYRGDGNQPQHF.

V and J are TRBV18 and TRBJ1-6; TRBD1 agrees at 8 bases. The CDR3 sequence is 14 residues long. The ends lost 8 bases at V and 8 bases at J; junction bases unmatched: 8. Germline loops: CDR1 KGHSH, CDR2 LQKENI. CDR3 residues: CASTQDRVDSPLHF. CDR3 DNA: TGTGCCAGCACACAGGACAGGGTAGATTCACCCCTCCACTTT.

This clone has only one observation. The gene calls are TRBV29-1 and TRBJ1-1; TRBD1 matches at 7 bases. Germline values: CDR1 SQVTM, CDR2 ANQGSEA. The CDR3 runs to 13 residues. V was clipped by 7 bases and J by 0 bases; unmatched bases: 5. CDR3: CSADRGLNTEAFF. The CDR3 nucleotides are TGCAGCGCTGATAGGGGGCTGAACACTGAAGCTTTCTTT.

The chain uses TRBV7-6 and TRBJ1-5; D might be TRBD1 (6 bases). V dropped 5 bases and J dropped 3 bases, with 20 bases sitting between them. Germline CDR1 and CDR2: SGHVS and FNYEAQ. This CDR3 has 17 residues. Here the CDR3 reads CASSPGAGHAPNQPQHF. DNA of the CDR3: TGTGCCAGCAGCCCAGGGGCCGGGCACGCTCCCAATCAGCCCCAGCATTTT.

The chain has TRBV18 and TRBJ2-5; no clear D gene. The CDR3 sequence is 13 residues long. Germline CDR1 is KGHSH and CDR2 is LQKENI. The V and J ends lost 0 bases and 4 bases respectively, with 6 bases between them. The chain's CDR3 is CASSPPTGETQYF. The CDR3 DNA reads TGTGCCAGCTCACCACCGACTGGAGAGACCCAGTACTTC.

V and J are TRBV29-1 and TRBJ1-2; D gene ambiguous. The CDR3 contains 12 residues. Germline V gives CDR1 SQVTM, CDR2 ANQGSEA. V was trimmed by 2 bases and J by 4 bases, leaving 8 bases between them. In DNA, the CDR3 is TGCAGCGTTGAATTAGACATCTATGGCTACACCTTC. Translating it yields CSVELDIYGYTF.

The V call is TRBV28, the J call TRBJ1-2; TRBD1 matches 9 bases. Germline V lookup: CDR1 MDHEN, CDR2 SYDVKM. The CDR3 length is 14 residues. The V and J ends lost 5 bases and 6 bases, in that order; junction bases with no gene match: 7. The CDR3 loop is CASSVPGQGNGYTF. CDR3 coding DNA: TGTGCCAGCAGTGTACCGGGACAGGGAAATGGCTACACCTTC.

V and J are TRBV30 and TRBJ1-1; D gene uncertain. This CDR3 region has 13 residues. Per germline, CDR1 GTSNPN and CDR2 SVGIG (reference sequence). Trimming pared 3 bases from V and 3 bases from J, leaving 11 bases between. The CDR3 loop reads CAWSPRLDTEAFF. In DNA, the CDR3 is TGTGCCTGGAGCCCCCGTCTTGACACTGAAGCTTTCTTT.

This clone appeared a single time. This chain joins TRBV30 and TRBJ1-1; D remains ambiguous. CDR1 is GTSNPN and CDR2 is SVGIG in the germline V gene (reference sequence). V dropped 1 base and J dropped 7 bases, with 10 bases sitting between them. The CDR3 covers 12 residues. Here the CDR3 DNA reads TGTGCCTGGAGTGATTTTCCCGTTGAAGCTTTCTTT. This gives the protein CAWSDFPVEAFF.

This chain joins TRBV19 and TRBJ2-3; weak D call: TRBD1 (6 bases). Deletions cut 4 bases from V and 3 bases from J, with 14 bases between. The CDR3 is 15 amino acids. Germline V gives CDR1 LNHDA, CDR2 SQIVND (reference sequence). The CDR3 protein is CASSRRTVNTDTQYF. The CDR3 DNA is TGTGCCAGTAGTAGAAGGACAGTAAATACAGATACGCAGTATTTT.